This T cell receptor beta chain is drawn from a study of cytomegalovirus exposure and HLA in healthy donors. Overall study results and limits: Presence/absence analyses assumed roughly uniform sequencing depth across donors. Links to common viral pathogens appeared, in a later analysis, for several of the most significant clusters. Among TCR beta chains of equal frequency, HLA-associated ones were more clonally expanded in a later analysis.

After removal of 7 bases from V and 0 bases from J, the junction contained 3 bases not matched to a gene. From germline, CDR1 is SGHRS and CDR2 YFSETQ. This CDR3 is built from 13 residues. In this sample, this clone turned up once. Antigen: not known. The PCR was carried out with 60 Vbeta primers and 13 Jbeta primers. Sequencing was performed with immunoSEQ multiplex PCR; in TCRdb, only in-frame clones are kept and a portion is missing. The sample yields 95,000 to 150,000 clones, roughly 80% seen once. The chain employs TRBV5-1 and TRBJ1-2; TRBD1 aligns across 7 bases. Sequencing input: PBMCs. The receptor's source is a man aged 60-69 years in good health and CMV-seropositive. The DNA for the CDR3 is TGCGCCAGCCGGGACAGCACTAACTATGGCTACACCTTC. Its translation is CASRDSTNYGYTF.